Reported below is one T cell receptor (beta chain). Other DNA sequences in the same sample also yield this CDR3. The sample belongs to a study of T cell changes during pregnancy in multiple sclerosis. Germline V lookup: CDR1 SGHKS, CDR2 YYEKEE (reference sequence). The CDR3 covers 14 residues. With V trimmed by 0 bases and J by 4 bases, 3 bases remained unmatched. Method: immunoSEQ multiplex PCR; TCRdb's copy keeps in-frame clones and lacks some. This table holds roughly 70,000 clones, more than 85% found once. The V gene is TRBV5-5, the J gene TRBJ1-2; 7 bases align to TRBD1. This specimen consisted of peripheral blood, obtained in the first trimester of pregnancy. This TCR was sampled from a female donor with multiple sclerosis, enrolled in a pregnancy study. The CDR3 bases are TGTGCCAGCAGCTTGGGACAGGGCGGCTATGGCTACACCTTC. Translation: CASSLGQGGYGYTF.